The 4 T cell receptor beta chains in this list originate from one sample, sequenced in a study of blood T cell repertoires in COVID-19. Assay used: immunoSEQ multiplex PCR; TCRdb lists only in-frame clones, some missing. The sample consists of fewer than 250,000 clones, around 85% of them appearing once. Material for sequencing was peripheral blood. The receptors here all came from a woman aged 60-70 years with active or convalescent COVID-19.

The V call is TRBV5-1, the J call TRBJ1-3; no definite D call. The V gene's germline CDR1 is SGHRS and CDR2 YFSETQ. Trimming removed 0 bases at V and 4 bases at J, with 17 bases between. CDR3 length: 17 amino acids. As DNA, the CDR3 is TGCGCCAGCAGCTTGGGCCTTGGTCTTGCGGGGGGAAACACCATATATTTT. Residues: CASSLGLGLAGGNTIYF.

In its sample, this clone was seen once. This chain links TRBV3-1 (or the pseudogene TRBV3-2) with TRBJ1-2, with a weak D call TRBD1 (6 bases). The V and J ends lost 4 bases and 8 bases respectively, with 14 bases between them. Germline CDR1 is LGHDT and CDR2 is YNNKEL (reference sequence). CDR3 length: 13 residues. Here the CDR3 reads CASSPTGLEGYTF. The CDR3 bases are TGTGCCAGCAGCCCCACAGGGTTAGAGGGCTACACCTTC.

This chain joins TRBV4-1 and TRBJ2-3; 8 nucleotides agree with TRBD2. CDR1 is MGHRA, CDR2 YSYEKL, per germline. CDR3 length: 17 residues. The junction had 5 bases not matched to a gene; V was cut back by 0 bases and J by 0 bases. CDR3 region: CASSQDWGGGSTDTQYF. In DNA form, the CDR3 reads TGCGCCAGCAGCCAAGACTGGGGCGGGGGGAGCACAGATACGCAGTATTTT.

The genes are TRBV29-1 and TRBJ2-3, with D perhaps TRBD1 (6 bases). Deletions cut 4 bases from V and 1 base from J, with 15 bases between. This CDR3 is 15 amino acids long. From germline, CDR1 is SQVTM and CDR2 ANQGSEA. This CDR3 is CSVVLSWGRTDTQYF. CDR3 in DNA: TGCAGCGTTGTTTTGTCCTGGGGGCGCACAGATACGCAGTATTTT.